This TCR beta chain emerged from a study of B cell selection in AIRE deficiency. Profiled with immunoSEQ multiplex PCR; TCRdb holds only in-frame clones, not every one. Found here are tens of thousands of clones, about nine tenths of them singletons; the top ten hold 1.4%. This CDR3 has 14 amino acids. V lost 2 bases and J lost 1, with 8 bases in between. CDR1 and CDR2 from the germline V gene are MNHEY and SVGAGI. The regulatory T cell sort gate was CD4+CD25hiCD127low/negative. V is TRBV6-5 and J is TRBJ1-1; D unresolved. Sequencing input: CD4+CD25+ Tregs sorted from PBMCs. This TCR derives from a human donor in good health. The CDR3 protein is CASSYLTANTEAFF. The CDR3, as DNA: TGTGCCAGCAGTTACCTAACAGCGAACACTGAAGCTTTCTTT.